The 24 T cell receptor beta chains presented below share a single source sample, sequenced in a study of cytomegalovirus exposure and HLA in healthy donors. The PCR was carried out with 60 Vbeta primers and 13 Jbeta primers. TCRdb's copy holds only in-frame clones and misses some; the assay was immunoSEQ multiplex PCR. The sample lists about 62,000 clones; about 77% were seen once. Sequencing input: PBMCs. The receptors originated from a woman aged 25-40 years in good health and CMV-seronegative.

The rearrangement joins TRBV28 to TRBJ1-5; no firm D call. Germline V gene lookup returns CDR1 MDHEN and CDR2 SYDVKM. V dropped 3 bases and J dropped 1 base, with 13 bases sitting between them. This CDR3 has 16 residues. Here the CDR3 DNA reads TGTGCCAGCAGTTTCCCAAGAGGGTACAGCAATCAGCCCCAGCATTTT. It codes for CASSFPRGYSNQPQHF.

This clone has a handful of counts. The rearrangement uses TRBV6-1 and TRBJ2-3, with 13 positions matching TRBD2. CDR1 is MNHNS, CDR2 SASEGT, per germline. The CDR3 runs 15 residues. The trim removed 4 bases at V and 4 bases at J, leaving 2 bases unmatched. For the CDR3, the DNA is TGTGCCAGCAGTGGGACTAGCGGGAGTTCAGATACGCAGTATTTT. It codes for CASSGTSGSSDTQYF.

This clone was detected a few times. The J gene is TRBJ2-5, the V gene TRBV5-1; 8 bases are a match to TRBD1. CDR3 length equals 14 residues. CDR1 and CDR2 (germline): SGHRS, YFSETQ. The junction had 3 bases not matched to a gene; V was cut back by 3 bases and J by 2 bases. The DNA of the CDR3 is TGCGCCAGCAGCTACGGACAGGGACAAGAGACCCAGTACTTC. It specifies CASSYGQGQETQYF. The whole variable domain, remainder taken from reference TRBV5-1 and TRBJ2-5, is KAGVTQTPRYLIKTRGQQVTLSCSPISGHRSVSWYQQTPGQGLQFLFEYFSETQRNKGNFPGRFSGRQFSNSRSEMNVSTLELGDSALYLCASSYGQGQETQYFGPGTRLLVL.

The V and J genes are TRBV18 and TRBJ1-3; TRBD1 agrees at 7 bases. This CDR3 is 15 amino acids long. After removal of 2 bases from V and 0 bases from J, the junction contained 1 base not matched to a gene. The germline gives CDR1 KGHSH, CDR2 LQKENI. The DNA for the CDR3 is TGTGCCAGCTCACCAACAGGGGACTCTGGAAACACCATATATTTT. This encodes CASSPTGDSGNTIYF.

V and J are TRBV7-3 and TRBJ2-3; 8 nucleotides agree with TRBD1. V was pared by 4 bases and J by 1 base, with 4 bases of the junction left unmatched. The CDR3 extends over 15 amino acids. Germline CDR1 and CDR2: SGHTA and FQGTGA. This CDR3 is CASSSDRGGTDTQYF. The CDR3 DNA reads TGTGCCAGCAGCTCAGACAGGGGAGGCACAGATACGCAGTATTTT.

As regards this clone: One end of the junction varies from germline; a read error may be responsible. The chain has TRBV23-1 and TRBJ1-2; 9 bases align to TRBD1. TRBV23-1 belongs to the ORF category, with a function that is uncertain. This CDR3 is 14 amino acids long. The CDR3 loop reads CVSSGKTGGYGYTF. The CDR3 region has the DNA TGCGTCAGCAGTGGAAAGACAGGGGGTTATGGCTACACCTTC.

The rearrangement links TRBV18 to TRBJ2-7, with a possible D match to TRBD2 (5 bases). The CDR3 covers 15 residues. Between the trimmed V and J ends, which lost 2 bases and 1 base, there was a span of 12 bases. Germline V CDR1 and CDR2: KGHSH, LQKENI. The CDR3 region is CASSPKGSQSYEQYF. The CDR3 nucleotides read TGTGCCAGCTCACCAAAAGGGAGCCAATCCTACGAGCAGTACTTC. Full variable domain (rest looked up from reference TRBV18 and TRBJ2-7): NAGVMQNPRHLVRRRGQEARLRCSPMKGHSHVYWYRQLPEEGLKFMVYLQKENIIDESGMPKERFSAEFPKEGPSILRIQQVVRGDSAAYFCASSPKGSQSYEQYFGPGTRLTVT.

The rearrangement links TRBV6-5 to TRBJ2-3, with D tentatively TRBD2 (5 bases). The V gene lost 0 bases and the J gene lost 0 bases, with 10 bases spanning the gap. The CDR3 loop spans 16 amino acids. Germline V gives CDR1 MNHEY, CDR2 SVGAGI. The chain's CDR3 is CASSYSGRTSTDTQYF. Written as DNA, the CDR3 is TGTGCCAGCAGTTACTCGGGCCGGACTAGCACAGATACGCAGTATTTT.

The chain uses TRBV6-5 and TRBJ2-7; TRBD1 matches 8 bases. CDR3 length: 15 residues. Per the germline V gene, CDR1 is MNHEY and CDR2 is SVGAGI. V lost 4 bases to trimming and J lost 4 bases; unmatched junction nucleotides: 9. The chain's CDR3 is CASSSSGTGLYEQYV. The DNA of the CDR3 is TGTGCCAGCAGTTCATCCGGGACAGGTTTGTACGAGCAGTACGTC.

V usage is TRBV19 and J usage is TRBJ2-3; 9 nucleotides agree with TRBD2. There are 16 residues in the CDR3. The V and J ends lost 7 bases and 2 bases, in that order; junction bases with no gene match: 10. Germline CDR1 and CDR2: LNHDA and SQIVND (reference sequence). CDR3 nucleotides: TGTGCCAGTATCGGAAGCGGGAGGAGCAACACAGATACGCAGTATTTT. Protein product: CASIGSGRSNTDTQYF.

V and J are TRBV28 and TRBJ2-7; 9 bases match TRBD1. The CDR3 sequence is 12 residues long. V gave up 2 bases and J gave up 12 bases; unmatched junction bases: 5. From germline, CDR1 is MDHEN and CDR2 SYDVKM. The CDR3 spells CASSLGQGRPYF. The CDR3 DNA is TGTGCCAGCAGTTTAGGACAGGGGAGGCCGTACTTC.

V usage is TRBV7-9 and J usage is TRBJ2-7, with 10 bases matching TRBD1. This CDR3 has 15 residues. In germline, CDR1 is SEHNR, CDR2 FQNEAQ (reference sequence). CDR3 DNA sequence: TGTTCCAGCAGCTTAGGGACAGGGGTCCTGCTCGAGCAGTACGTC. It encodes CSSSLGTGVLLEQYV.

This clone was seen only a few times. The chain combines TRBV7-9 with TRBJ1-1, with no clear D. Trimming took 2 bases from V and 0 from J, leaving 7 bases between them. The length of the CDR3 is 14 residues. The V gene's germline CDR1 is SEHNR and CDR2 FQNEAQ (reference sequence). The CDR3 protein is CASSLQALNTEAFF. The CDR3 nucleotides are TGTGCCAGCAGCTTACAGGCCCTGAACACTGAAGCTTTCTTT.

The V gene is TRBV9, the J gene TRBJ2-7; 8 nucleotides line up with TRBD1. Germline trimming cut 1 base from V and 4 bases from J; bases unmatched to any gene: 4. Germline V gene lookup returns CDR1 SGDLS and CDR2 YYNGEE. CDR3 size: 14 residues. The CDR3 here is CASSVSTGAYEQYF. The DNA of the CDR3 is TGTGCCAGCAGCGTATCGACAGGGGCGTACGAGCAGTACTTC.

This chain joins TRBV6-5 and TRBJ2-3; D perhaps matches TRBD1 (6 bases). Between the trimmed V and J ends, which lost 10 bases and 0 bases, there was a span of 17 bases. The germline gives CDR1 MNHEY, CDR2 SVGAGI. The CDR3 sequence is 15 residues long. CDR3 sequence reads: CATYRGGASTDTQYF. CDR3 sequence (DNA): TGTGCCACCTATCGAGGGGGAGCTAGCACAGATACGCAGTATTTT.

V gene TRBV7-2 combines with J gene TRBJ2-1; TRBD2 agrees at 7 bases. V was clipped by 3 bases and J by 8 bases; unmatched bases: 16. This CDR3 is built from 17 residues. Germline CDR1 SGHTA, CDR2 FQGNSA. The CDR3 bases are TGTGCCAGCAGCTTCCGGACTAGTGGTCTTAGTAGGGATGAGCAGTTCTTC. It yields the protein CASSFRTSGLSRDEQFF.

This clone was observed a handful of times. This chain joins TRBV27 and TRBJ2-2, with D perhaps TRBD1 (5 bases). Germline V gives CDR1 MNHEY, CDR2 SMNVEV (reference sequence). The CDR3 is 14 residues long. The ends were cut back, 2 bases at V and 3 bases at J, with 7 bases in the middle. The DNA for the CDR3 is TGTGCCAGCAGTTTAATCAGGGACACCGGGGAGCTGTTTTTT. Translation gives CASSLIRDTGELFF.

This clone was observed a single time. The rearrangement joins TRBV28 to TRBJ1-5, with 11 bases fitting TRBD1. Germline V gene lookup returns CDR1 MDHEN and CDR2 SYDVKM. This CDR3 has 15 amino acids. Trimming cost V 7 bases and J 2 bases; bases outside gene matches: 4. The CDR3 is CASNPGQGGNQPQHF. The CDR3 DNA reads TGTGCCAGCAATCCGGGACAGGGGGGCAATCAGCCCCAGCATTTT.

J is TRBJ1-6 and V is TRBV2, with D perhaps matching TRBD1 (6 bases). Per the germline V gene, CDR1 is SNHLY and CDR2 is FYNNEI. The CDR3 contains 14 residues. Trimming shortened V by 6 bases and J by 6 bases, and 12 bases separated the two germline ends. For the CDR3, the DNA is TGTGCCAGCAGGCTCTCACAGGGTAATTCACCCCTCCACTTT. This gives the protein CASRLSQGNSPLHF.

This clone showed up many times. The V and J genes are TRBV28 and TRBJ1-3; D remains unclear. V lost 4 bases to trimming and J lost 2 bases, with 18 bases between them. In germline, CDR1 is MDHEN, CDR2 SYDVKM. The CDR3 loop spans 17 amino acids. The CDR3 bases are TGTGCCAGCAGTTCTCAGGCCCACCTAAATGCTGGAAACACCATATATTTT. Encoded protein: CASSSQAHLNAGNTIYF.

The chain's CDR3 is CASSRRGKSNYEQYF. DNA of the CDR3: TGTGCCAGCAGTCGCAGGGGGAAAAGCAACTACGAGCAGTACTTC. The V call is TRBV6-5, the J call TRBJ2-7; 7 bases map to TRBD1. The CDR3 loop spans 15 amino acids. CDR1 and CDR2 from the germline V gene are MNHEY and SVGAGI. The trim removed 5 bases at V and 3 bases at J, leaving 10 bases unmatched.

This clone appeared once. The CDR3 nucleotides are TGTGCCAGCAGGGAAGCGGGAGGGCCTCAGGAGACCCAGTACTTC. Translating gives CASREAGGPQETQYF. J is TRBJ2-5 and V is TRBV7-6, with 10 bases aligning to TRBD2. The CDR3 runs to 15 residues. Germline V gene sequence: CDR1 SGHVS, CDR2 FNYEAQ. The junction had 9 bases not matched to a gene; V was cut back by 6 bases and J by 5 bases.

This chain uses TRBV6-5 with TRBJ2-1; 11 positions agree with TRBD2. The V gene end was trimmed by 6 bases and the J gene end by 7 bases; junction bases not matched to a gene: 5. CDR1 MNHEY and CDR2 SVGAGI come from the germline V gene. CDR3 length: 14 residues. The CDR3 DNA reads as TGTGCCAGCAGACGGACTAGCGGGCTTAATGAGCAGTTCTTC. Translation: CASRRTSGLNEQFF.

J is TRBJ2-1 and V is TRBV4-3, with D perhaps TRBD1 (5 bases). The CDR3 has 13 amino acids. Trimming stripped 3 bases from V and 7 bases from J, with 10 bases between. Per germline, CDR1 LGHNA and CDR2 YSLEER. The CDR3 spells CASSQSRGNEQFF. The CDR3 bases are TGCGCCAGCAGCCAGAGTAGGGGTAATGAGCAGTTCTTC.